These T cell receptor beta chains were read from a single sample in a study of blood T cells in healthy people across ages. TCRdb reprocessed the 5' RACE reads via MiXCR and lists one record per CDR3 protein. The table includes 2 million or so distinct CDR3 sequences, about 49% detected once. Sequencing was carried out using blood. These receptor sequences come from a woman aged 40 to 49 in good health. Both conserved end residues are part of each CDR3. D genes are given only for firm matches. Clone size is given for some rows only: seen once, a few or many times, or a class if the clone is expanded.

j_call	v_call	d_call	clone_size	cdr3_length	cdr3_aa	cdr3_nt
TRBJ1-2	TRBV12-3/TRBV12-4	-	-	15	CASSRSDREVYGYTF	TGTGCCAGCAGCCGATCGGACAGAGAAGTCTATGGCTACACCTTC
TRBJ2-1	TRBV13	-	-	15	CASSARGTGNNEQFF	TGTGCCAGCAGCGCCCGCGGGACGGGGAACAATGAGCAGTTCTTC
TRBJ2-1	TRBV6-5	TRBD2	few	17	CASSSILLAGSYNEQFF	TGTGCCAGCAGTTCCATATTACTAGCGGGCTCCTACAATGAGCAGTTCTTC
TRBJ1-2	TRBV2	-	-	15	CASSVQTAGGYGYTF	TGTGCCAGCAGTGTTCAGACAGCTGGAGGCTATGGCTACACCTTC
TRBJ1-4	TRBV4-3	-	-	15	CASSQDGRSNEKLFF	TGCGCCAGCAGCCAAGATGGCAGATCTAATGAAAAACTGTTTTTT
TRBJ1-2	TRBV12-3/TRBV12-4	-	few	14	CASSLQGMIYGYTF	TGTGCCAGCAGCCTTCAAGGGATGATCTATGGCTACACCTTC
TRBJ2-5	TRBV5-6	-	-	15	CASSYSSVGQETQYF	TGTGCCAGCAGCTATTCCTCGGTGGGGCAAGAGACCCAGTACTTC
TRBJ1-2	TRBV18	-	-	15	CASSPIGEGAYGYTF	TGTGCCAGCTCACCGATAGGGGAGGGCGCCTATGGCTACACCTTC
TRBJ2-5	TRBV5-1	-	few	17	CASSSAAGPTTSGTQYF	TGCGCCAGCAGCTCCGCCGCAGGGCCCACCACAAGTGGGACCCAGTACTTC
TRBJ1-2	TRBV15	-	few	17	CATSRPPNRADNYGYTF	TGTGCCACCAGCAGACCCCCGAACAGGGCCGATAACTATGGCTACACCTTC
TRBJ2-7	TRBV20-1	-	few	13	CSPDDPQGYEQYF	TGCAGTCCCGATGACCCACAGGGCTACGAGCAGTACTTC
TRBJ2-3	TRBV10-3	TRBD2	-	16	CAISESPAGAVNTQYF	TGTGCCATCAGTGAGAGTCCAGCGGGGGCAGTAAATACGCAGTATTTT
TRBJ2-3	TRBV6-5	-	-	14	CASSLGGRARTQYF	TGTGCCAGCAGTTTGGGCGGACGCGCAAGGACGCAGTATTTT
TRBJ2-1	TRBV10-3	TRBD2	-	12	CANSGNNNERFF	TGTGCCAACAGCGGGAACAACAATGAGCGGTTCTTC
TRBJ2-4	TRBV4-2	-	-	14	CASSQEYSQNIQYF	TGTGCCAGCAGCCAAGAGTACAGCCAAAACATTCAGTACTTC
TRBJ1-1	TRBV6-5	TRBD1	-	15	CASSSYGQGAILAFF	TGTGCCAGCAGTTCTTATGGACAGGGGGCGATTTTAGCTTTCTTT
TRBJ2-7	TRBV10-3	-	many	12	CAISEHYYEQYF	TGTGCCATCAGTGAACACTACTACGAGCAGTACTTC
TRBJ2-5	TRBV6-5	-	-	18	CASSYVAGAGRSYNEQYF	TGTGCCAGCAGTTACGTGGCGGGGGCCGGGCGGTCCTACAATGAGCAGTACTTC
TRBJ2-3	TRBV27	-	once	17	CASSFLERGVSTDTQYF	TGTGCCAGCAGTTTCCTCGAAAGGGGGGTTAGCACAGATACGCAGTATTTT
TRBJ2-5	TRBV6-2/TRBV6-3	-	-	14	CASMIRAEQETQYF	TGTGCCAGCATGATACGAGCGGAACAAGAGACCCAGTACTTC
TRBJ1-2	TRBV6-2/TRBV6-3	-	-	15	CASSYSGRQLGGYTF	TGTGCCAGCAGTTACTCGGGACGACAGTTGGGGGGCTACACCTTC
TRBJ2-5	TRBV7-2	-	-	13	CASSLPALAPQYF	TGTGCCAGCAGCTTGCCGGCACTAGCACCGCAGTACTTC
TRBJ2-5	TRBV29-1	TRBD2	few	13	CSVRGLAKETQYF	TGCAGCGTTCGCGGACTAGCTAAAGAGACCCAGTACTTC
TRBJ1-5	TRBV29-1	TRBD1	-	14	CSVRLRGPDQPQHF	TGCAGCGTTCGGTTGAGGGGGCCGGATCAGCCCCAGCATTTT
TRBJ2-3	TRBV2	-	-	15	CASSEQNLGEDTQYF	TGTGCCAGCAGCGAACAAAATCTCGGGGAAGATACGCAGTATTTT
TRBJ2-3	TRBV27	-	few	14	CASRAPAYTDTQYF	TGTGCCAGCAGGGCCCCTGCCTACACAGATACGCAGTATTTT
TRBJ1-5	TRBV7-2	TRBD1	-	16	CASSLGTGRANQPQHF	TGTGCCAGCAGCTTAGGGACAGGGAGAGCTAATCAGCCCCAGCATTTT
TRBJ2-1	TRBV6-2/TRBV6-3	-	-	15	CASMGGRDLYNEQFF	TGTGCCAGCATGGGGGGGCGGGACCTCTACAATGAGCAGTTCTTC
TRBJ2-3	TRBV6-1	-	once	13	CASSEGAKDTQYF	TGTGCCAGCAGTGAGGGGGCTAAAGATACGCAGTATTTT
TRBJ2-5	TRBV6-5	-	few	13	CASTPGTPETQYF	TGTGCCAGCACGCCCGGGACCCCGGAGACCCAGTACTTC
TRBJ2-5	TRBV5-4	TRBD1	-	15	CASSPKPDRVETQYF	TGTGCCAGCAGCCCCAAACCGGACAGGGTAGAGACCCAGTACTTC
TRBJ2-7	TRBV20-1	-	-	13	CSATPDRKNEQYF	TGCAGTGCTACCCCGGACAGAAAGAACGAGCAGTACTTC
TRBJ2-7	TRBV5-5	TRBD1	few	14	CASSQISGGTEQYF	TGTGCCAGCAGCCAGATCTCAGGGGGTACCGAGCAGTACTTC
TRBJ1-2	TRBV12-3/TRBV12-4	-	few	13	CASNPWGVYGYTF	TGTGCCAGCAACCCTTGGGGGGTCTATGGCTACACCTTC
TRBJ2-5	TRBV3-1	-	-	17	CASSQRRGGVSQETQYF	TGTGCCAGCAGCCAAAGAAGAGGCGGGGTGTCCCAAGAGACCCAGTACTTC
TRBJ1-6	TRBV28	-	-	16	CASSITGPFGNSPLHF	TGTGCCAGCAGTATTACAGGGCCCTTTGGGAATTCACCCCTCCACTTT
TRBJ2-3	TRBV7-2	-	many	16	CASSLVGGASSDTQYF	TGTGCCAGCAGCTTAGTCGGTGGGGCATCGTCAGATACGCAGTATTTT
TRBJ2-1	TRBV12-3/TRBV12-4	TRBD1	few	15	CASSDRDRGRNEQFF	TGTGCCAGCAGTGACCGGGACAGGGGGAGGAATGAGCAGTTCTTC